There are many counts of the clone carrying this T cell receptor beta chain. Its antigen is not identified. Each donor who had ophthalmopathy showed moderate-to-severe activity, a CAS of ≥3, a NOSPECS of ≥4, and a duration under 3 months. Someone took the PBMCs out of approximately 9 ml of fresh peripheral blood. There are 12 residues in the CDR3. The V gene's germline CDR1 is MNHEY and CDR2 SVGEGT. Deletions cut 10 bases from V and 5 bases from J, with 11 bases between. The data were obtained in a study of Graves' ophthalmopathy and Graves' hyperthyroidism. In the study overall: Peripheral blood collection took place at initial diagnosis, before any treatment.

The authors amplified TCR beta CDR3 regions, and they did so from RNA transcripts for repertoire sequencing. Amplification began with first-round RT-PCR using HTBI primers, then second-round multiplex PCR was performed. In TCRdb, the multiplex PCR reads were re-called with MiXCR into one record per CDR3 protein. Here the sample spans about 220,000 distinct CDR3 sequences, 20% to 25% being singletons. Study conclusions and caveats: In separating ophthalmopathy from stable hyperthyroidism, a 13-signature model achieved roughly 90% sensitivity and over 80% specificity.

The receptor comes from a woman aged 50 to 60 with Graves' ophthalmopathy. Sequenced material: peripheral blood. The chain employs TRBV6-2 or TRBV6-3 and TRBJ2-2; D gene unclear. CDR3 amino acids: CATTRLTGELFF. The CDR3 nucleotides are TGTGCCACCACCCGGCTTACCGGGGAGCTGTTTTTT.